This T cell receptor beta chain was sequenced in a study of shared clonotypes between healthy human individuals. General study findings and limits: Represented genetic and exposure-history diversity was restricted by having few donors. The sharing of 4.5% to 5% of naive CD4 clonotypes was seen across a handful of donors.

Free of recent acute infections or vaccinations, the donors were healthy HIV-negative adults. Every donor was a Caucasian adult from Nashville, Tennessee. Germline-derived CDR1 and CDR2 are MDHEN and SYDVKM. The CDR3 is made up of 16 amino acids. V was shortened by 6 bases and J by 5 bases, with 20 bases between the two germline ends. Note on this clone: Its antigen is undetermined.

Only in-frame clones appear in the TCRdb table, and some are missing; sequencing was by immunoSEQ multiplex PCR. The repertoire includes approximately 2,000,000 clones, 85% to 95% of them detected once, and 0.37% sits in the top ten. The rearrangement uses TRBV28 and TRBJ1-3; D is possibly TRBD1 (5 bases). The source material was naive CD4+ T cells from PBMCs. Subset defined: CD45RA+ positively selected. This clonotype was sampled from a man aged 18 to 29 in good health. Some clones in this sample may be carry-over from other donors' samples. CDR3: CASSRGYAGGRNTIYF. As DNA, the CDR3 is TGTGCCAGCAGCCGTGGGTATGCCGGGGGGAGAAACACCATATATTTT.